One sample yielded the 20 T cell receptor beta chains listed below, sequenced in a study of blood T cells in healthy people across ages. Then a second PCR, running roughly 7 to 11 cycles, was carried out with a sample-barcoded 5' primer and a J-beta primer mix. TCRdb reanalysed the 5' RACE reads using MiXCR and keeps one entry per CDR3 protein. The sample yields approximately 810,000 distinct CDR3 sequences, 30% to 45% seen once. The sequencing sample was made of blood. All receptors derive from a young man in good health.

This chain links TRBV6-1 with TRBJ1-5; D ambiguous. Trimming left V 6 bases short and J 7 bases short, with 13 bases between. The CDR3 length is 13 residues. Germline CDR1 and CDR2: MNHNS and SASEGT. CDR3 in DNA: TGTGCCAGCAGGCCTGGGTCAAGCCAGCCCCAGCATTTT. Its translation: CASRPGSSQPQHF.

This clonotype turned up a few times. The CDR3 coding sequence is TGTGCCAGCGCGAGAGGTCCGGATACGCAGTATTTT. This gives the protein CASARGPDTQYF. The chain recombines TRBV2 with TRBJ2-3, with no clear D. This CDR3 spans 12 amino acids. V dropped 8 bases and J dropped 6 bases, with 12 bases sitting between them. The V gene's germline CDR1 is SNHLY and CDR2 FYNNEI.

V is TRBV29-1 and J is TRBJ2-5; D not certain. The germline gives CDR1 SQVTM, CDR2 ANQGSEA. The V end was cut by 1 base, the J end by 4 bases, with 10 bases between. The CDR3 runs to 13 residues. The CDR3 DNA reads TGCAGCGTTGAAGGATTGAACGGAGAGACCCAGTACTTC. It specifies CSVEGLNGETQYF. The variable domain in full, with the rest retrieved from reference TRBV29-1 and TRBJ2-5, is SAVISQKPSRDICQRGTSLTIQCQVDSQVTMMFWYRQQPGQSLTLIATANQGSEATYESGFVIDKFPISRPNLTFSTLTVSNMSPEDSSIYLCSVEGLNGETQYFGPGTRLLVL.

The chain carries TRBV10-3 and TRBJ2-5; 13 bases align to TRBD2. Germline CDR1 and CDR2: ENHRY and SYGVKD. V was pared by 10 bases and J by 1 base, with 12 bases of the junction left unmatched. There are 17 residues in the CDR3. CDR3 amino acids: CATDQTSGGPAQETQYF. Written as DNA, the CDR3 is TGTGCCACGGACCAGACTAGCGGGGGGCCAGCCCAAGAGACCCAGTACTTC.

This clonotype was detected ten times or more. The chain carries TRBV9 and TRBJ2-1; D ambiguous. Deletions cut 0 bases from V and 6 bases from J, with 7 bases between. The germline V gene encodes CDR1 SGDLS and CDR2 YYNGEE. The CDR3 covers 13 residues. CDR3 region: CASSVGLVNEQFF. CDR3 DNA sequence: TGTGCCAGCAGCGTAGGGCTGGTCAATGAGCAGTTCTTC.

CDR3: CATSNDRGAYEQYF. The CDR3 DNA is TGTGCCACCAGCAACGACAGGGGTGCCTACGAGCAGTACTTC. V is TRBV15 and J is TRBJ2-7, with 8 bases aligning to TRBD1. V lost 4 bases, J lost 2 bases, and 4 bases stayed unmatched. The CDR3 has 14 amino acids. In germline, CDR1 is LNHNV, CDR2 YYDKDF (reference sequence).

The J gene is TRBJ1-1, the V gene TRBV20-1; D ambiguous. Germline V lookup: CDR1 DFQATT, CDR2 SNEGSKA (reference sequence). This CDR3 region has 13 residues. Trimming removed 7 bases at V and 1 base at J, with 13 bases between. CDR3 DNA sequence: TGCAGTGGAACGGAATCATCGAACACTGAAGCTTTCTTT. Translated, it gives CSGTESSNTEAFF.

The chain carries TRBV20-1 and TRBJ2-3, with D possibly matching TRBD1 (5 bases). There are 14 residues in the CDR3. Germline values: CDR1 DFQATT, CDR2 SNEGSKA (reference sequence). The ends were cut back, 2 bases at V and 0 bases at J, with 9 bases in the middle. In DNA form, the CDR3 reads TGCAGTGCTAGAAGACAGCCTAGCACAGATACGCAGTATTTT. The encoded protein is CSARRQPSTDTQYF.

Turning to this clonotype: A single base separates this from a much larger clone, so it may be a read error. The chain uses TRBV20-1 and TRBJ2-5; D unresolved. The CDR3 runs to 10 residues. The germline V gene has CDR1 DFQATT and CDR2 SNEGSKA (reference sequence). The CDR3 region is CRQYQETQYF. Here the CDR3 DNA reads TGCAGGCAGTACCAAGAGACCCAGTACTTC.

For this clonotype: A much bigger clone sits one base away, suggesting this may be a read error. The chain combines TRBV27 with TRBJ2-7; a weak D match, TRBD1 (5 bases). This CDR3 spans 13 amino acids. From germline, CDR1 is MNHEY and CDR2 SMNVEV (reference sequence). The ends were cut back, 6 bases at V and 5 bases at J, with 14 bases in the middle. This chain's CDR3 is CASRFLTDDEQYF. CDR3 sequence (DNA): TGTGCCAGCAGGTTTTTGACAGATGACGAGCAGTACTTC.

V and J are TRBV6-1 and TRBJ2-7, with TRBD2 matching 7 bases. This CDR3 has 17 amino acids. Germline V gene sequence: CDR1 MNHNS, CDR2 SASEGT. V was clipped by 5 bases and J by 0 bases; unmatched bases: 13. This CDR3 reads CASSLGEGKGSSYEQYF. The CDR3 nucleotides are TGTGCCAGCAGTCTCGGGGAGGGTAAGGGGAGCTCCTACGAGCAGTACTTC.

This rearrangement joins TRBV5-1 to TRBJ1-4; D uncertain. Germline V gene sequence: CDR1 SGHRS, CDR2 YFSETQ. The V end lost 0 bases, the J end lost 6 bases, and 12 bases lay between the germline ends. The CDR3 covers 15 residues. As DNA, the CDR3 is TGCGCCAGCAGCTTGGCTGGGGTTAAAGATGAAAAACTGTTTTTT. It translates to CASSLAGVKDEKLFF.

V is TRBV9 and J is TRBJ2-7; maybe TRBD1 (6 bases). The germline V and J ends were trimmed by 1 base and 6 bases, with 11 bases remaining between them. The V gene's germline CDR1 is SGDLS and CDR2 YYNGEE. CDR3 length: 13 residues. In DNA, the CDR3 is TGTGCCAGCAGCGTAAACAGGGTGGGCGAGCAGTACTTC. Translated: CASSVNRVGEQYF.

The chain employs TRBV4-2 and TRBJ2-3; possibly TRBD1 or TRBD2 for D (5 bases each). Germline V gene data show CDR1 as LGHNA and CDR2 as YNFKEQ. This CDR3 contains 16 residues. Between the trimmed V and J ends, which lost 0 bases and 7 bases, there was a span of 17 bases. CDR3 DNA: TGTGCCAGCAGCCAAGAGGCAGGGAGTACGACAAATACGCAGTATTTT. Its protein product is CASSQEAGSTTNTQYF.

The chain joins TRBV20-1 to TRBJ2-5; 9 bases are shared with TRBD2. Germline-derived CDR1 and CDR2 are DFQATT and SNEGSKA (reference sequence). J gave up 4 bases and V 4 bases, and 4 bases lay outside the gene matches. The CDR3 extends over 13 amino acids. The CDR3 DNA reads TGCAGTGCTATAACACTAGCGGGAGAGACCCAGTACTTC. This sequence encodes CSAITLAGETQYF.

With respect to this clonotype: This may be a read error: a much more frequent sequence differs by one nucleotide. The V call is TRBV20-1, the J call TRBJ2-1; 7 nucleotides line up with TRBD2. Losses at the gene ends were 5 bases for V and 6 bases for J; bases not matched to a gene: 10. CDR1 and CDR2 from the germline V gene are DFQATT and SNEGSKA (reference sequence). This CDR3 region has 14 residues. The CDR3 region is CSAGGGTPCNEQFF. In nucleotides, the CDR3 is TGCAGTGCTGGGGGGGGGACCCCTTGCAATGAGCAGTTCTTC.

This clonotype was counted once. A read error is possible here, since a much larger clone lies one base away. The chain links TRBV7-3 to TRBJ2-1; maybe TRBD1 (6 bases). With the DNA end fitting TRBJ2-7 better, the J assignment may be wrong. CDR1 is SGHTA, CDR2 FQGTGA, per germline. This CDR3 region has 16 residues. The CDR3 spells CASSLNSGGSYNEQYF. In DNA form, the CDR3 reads TGTGCCAGCAGCTTAAACTCTGGGGGCTCCTACAATGAGCAGTACTTC.

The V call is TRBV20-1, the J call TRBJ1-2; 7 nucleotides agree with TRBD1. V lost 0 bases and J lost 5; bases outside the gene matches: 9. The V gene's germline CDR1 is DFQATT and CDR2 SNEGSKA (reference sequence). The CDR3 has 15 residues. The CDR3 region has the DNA TGCAGTGCTAGAGATCTCAAGGGGGCGCAGTATGGCTACACCTTC. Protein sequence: CSARDLKGAQYGYTF.

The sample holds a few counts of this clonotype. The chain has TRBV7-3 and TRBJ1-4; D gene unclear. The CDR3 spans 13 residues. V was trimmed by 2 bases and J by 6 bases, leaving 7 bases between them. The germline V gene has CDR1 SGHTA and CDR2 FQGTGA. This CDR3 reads CASSLAPDEKLFF. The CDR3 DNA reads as TGTGCCAGCAGCTTAGCTCCTGATGAAAAACTGTTTTTT.

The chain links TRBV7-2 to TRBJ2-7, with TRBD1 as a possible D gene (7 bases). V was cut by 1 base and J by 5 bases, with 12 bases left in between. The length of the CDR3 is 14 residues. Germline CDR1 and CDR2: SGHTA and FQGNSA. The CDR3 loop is CASSLGGRGDEQYF. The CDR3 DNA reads TGTGCCAGCAGCTTAGGTGGCAGGGGGGACGAGCAGTACTTC.